These T cell receptor beta chains were read from a single sample in a study of shared clonotypes between healthy human individuals. Profiling relied on immunoSEQ multiplex PCR, and the TCRdb table lists in-frame clones only, not all of them. Of 550,000 to 800,000 clones listed, 74% are singletons. Source material: memory CD4+ T cells sorted from blood. Receptors were obtained from a woman between 25 and 40 years old in good health. Each CDR3 is given with its conserved first and last residue. The D gene is left open where the match is weak. A row's size may be missing; if present it is once, few, many or a size class.

cdr3_length: 15; clone_size: .; d_call: .; v_call: TRBV2; j_call: TRBJ1-5; cdr3_nt: TGTGCCAGCAGTCAACAACTCGGTGAGGTTCAGCCCCAGCATTTT; cdr3_aa: CASSQQLGEVQPQHF
cdr3_length: 12; clone_size: few; d_call: TRBD1; v_call: TRBV5-1; j_call: TRBJ1-2; cdr3_nt: TGCGCCAGCAGCTTGGAACAGGGGGCTCACACCTTC; cdr3_aa: CASSLEQGAHTF
cdr3_length: 16; clone_size: .; d_call: .; v_call: TRBV5-1; j_call: TRBJ2-3; cdr3_nt: TGCGCCAGCAGCTCAAGTGGAGAGGTTAGCACAGATACGCAGTATTTT; cdr3_aa: CASSSSGEVSTDTQYF
cdr3_length: 13; clone_size: once; d_call: .; v_call: TRBV7-2; j_call: TRBJ2-7; cdr3_nt: TGTGCCAGCAGCGCCCGGAGGAAGTACGAGCAGTACTTC; cdr3_aa: CASSARRKYEQYF
cdr3_length: 13; clone_size: .; d_call: .; v_call: TRBV11-3; j_call: TRBJ1-1; cdr3_nt: TGTGCCAGCAGCTTAGGACGAAACACTGAAGCTTTCTTT; cdr3_aa: CASSLGRNTEAFF
cdr3_length: 16; clone_size: .; d_call: .; v_call: TRBV5-1; j_call: TRBJ2-1; cdr3_nt: TGCGCCAGCAGCCGACCAGCCCACGTAGGAAACAATGAGCAGTTCTTC; cdr3_aa: CASSRPAHVGNNEQFF
cdr3_length: 15; clone_size: .; d_call: .; v_call: TRBV6-1; j_call: TRBJ1-1; cdr3_nt: TGTGCCAGCAGTGAAGGCGCCGGGGCGAACACTGAAGCTTTCTTT; cdr3_aa: CASSEGAGANTEAFF
cdr3_length: 15; clone_size: .; d_call: TRBD2; v_call: TRBV6-4; j_call: TRBJ2-1; cdr3_nt: TGTGCCAGCAGTGACTCTAGCGGGAGTTACAATGAGCAGTTCTTC; cdr3_aa: CASSDSSGSYNEQFF
cdr3_length: 16; clone_size: .; d_call: .; v_call: TRBV7-2; j_call: TRBJ2-4; cdr3_nt: TGTGCCAGCAGGGGAGACAGGCATTCGGCCAAAAACATTCAGTACTTC; cdr3_aa: CASRGDRHSAKNIQYF
cdr3_length: 14; clone_size: .; d_call: .; v_call: TRBV7-6; j_call: TRBJ1-2; cdr3_nt: TGTGCCAGCAGCTTAGAGTTGTTCTTGTATGGCTACACCTTC; cdr3_aa: CASSLELFLYGYTF
cdr3_length: 16; clone_size: once; d_call: TRBD2; v_call: TRBV5-1; j_call: TRBJ2-5; cdr3_nt: TGCGCCAGTGTACCGTTTGCGGGAGGAGGCCAAGAGACCCAGTACTTC; cdr3_aa: CASVPFAGGGQETQYF
cdr3_length: 14; clone_size: few; d_call: TRBD1; v_call: TRBV25-1; j_call: TRBJ1-2; cdr3_nt: TGTGCCAGCAGTGACCGGACAGGTTTTGATGGCTACACCTTC; cdr3_aa: CASSDRTGFDGYTF
cdr3_length: 19; clone_size: .; d_call: .; v_call: TRBV7-8; j_call: TRBJ2-6; cdr3_nt: TGTGCCAGCAGCTTAGCGTTGGGGGCTCGGGTGCAAGGGGCCAACGTCCTGACTTTC; cdr3_aa: CASSLALGARVQGANVLTF
cdr3_length: 15; clone_size: many; d_call: TRBD2; v_call: TRBV27; j_call: TRBJ2-3; cdr3_nt: TGTGCCAGCAGTTTTATGGTGGGGGGGGCAGATACGCAGTATTTT; cdr3_aa: CASSFMVGGADTQYF
cdr3_length: 15; clone_size: .; d_call: .; v_call: TRBV18; j_call: TRBJ1-3; cdr3_nt: TGTGCCAGCTCACCATATGGCGGGACTGGAAACACCATATATTTT; cdr3_aa: CASSPYGGTGNTIYF
cdr3_length: 13; clone_size: .; d_call: .; v_call: TRBV28; j_call: TRBJ2-7; cdr3_nt: TGTGCCAGCAGTTTCGGGGGCAGCTACGAGCAGTACTTC; cdr3_aa: CASSFGGSYEQYF
cdr3_length: 17; clone_size: .; d_call: TRBD2; v_call: TRBV15; j_call: TRBJ2-1; cdr3_nt: TGTGCCACCAGCAGAGATAGGGGGACTAGCGGGAGTAATGAGCAGTTCTTC; cdr3_aa: CATSRDRGTSGSNEQFF
cdr3_length: 12; clone_size: .; d_call: .; v_call: TRBV28; j_call: TRBJ2-7; cdr3_nt: TGTGCCAGCAGCCGGGGAAACTACGAGCAGTACTTC; cdr3_aa: CASSRGNYEQYF
cdr3_length: 14; clone_size: .; d_call: .; v_call: TRBV19; j_call: TRBJ1-5; cdr3_nt: TGTGCCAGTAGGAATACGGGTGGAAATCAGCCCCAGCATTTT; cdr3_aa: CASRNTGGNQPQHF
cdr3_length: 11; clone_size: .; d_call: .; v_call: TRBV27; j_call: TRBJ2-1; cdr3_nt: TGTGCCAGCAGTTCCACAGGGAAGCAGTTCTTC; cdr3_aa: CASSSTGKQFF
cdr3_length: 14; clone_size: .; d_call: .; v_call: TRBV5-1; j_call: TRBJ2-1; cdr3_nt: TGCGCCAGCAGCCAAGGAACTGAGGGGAATGAGCAGTTCTTC; cdr3_aa: CASSQGTEGNEQFF
cdr3_length: 19; clone_size: .; d_call: .; v_call: TRBV18; j_call: TRBJ2-6; cdr3_nt: TGTGCCAGCCAAGGACAACAGACTAAAACCTTCTCTGGGGCCAACGTCCTGACTTTC; cdr3_aa: CASQGQQTKTFSGANVLTF
cdr3_length: 14; clone_size: .; d_call: .; v_call: TRBV5-1; j_call: TRBJ2-7; cdr3_nt: TGCGCCAGCCGCGACGGGCAGGGGGGTGGCGAGCAGTACTTC; cdr3_aa: CASRDGQGGGEQYF
cdr3_length: 14; clone_size: .; d_call: .; v_call: TRBV6-5; j_call: TRBJ1-1; cdr3_nt: TGTGCCAGCAGTCAGGTCGCGGTGTACACTGAAGCTTTCTTT; cdr3_aa: CASSQVAVYTEAFF
cdr3_length: 13; clone_size: .; d_call: .; v_call: TRBV2; j_call: TRBJ2-7; cdr3_nt: TGTGCCAACCGCCAGGATATCACCTACGAGCAGTACTTC; cdr3_aa: CANRQDITYEQYF
cdr3_length: 13; clone_size: .; d_call: .; v_call: TRBV5-1; j_call: TRBJ2-1; cdr3_nt: TGCGCCAGCAAGGGGGAGGGCCTAAATGAGCAGTTCTTC; cdr3_aa: CASKGEGLNEQFF